These 18 T cell receptor beta chains share one sample of origin, sequenced in a study of molecular identifiers for immune sequencing clone quantification. TCRdb passed the PCR reads through MiXCR, listing each CDR3 protein once. The sample gives approximately 630,000 distinct CDR3 sequences, about 25% of which show up once; 0.7% to 0.95% is in the top ten. Sequencing used naive CD8+ T cells from blood, with Jurkat cell RNA spiked in. The subset here: FACS-sorted CD8+CD4-CCR7+CD45RA+ naive T cells. All receptors derive from a human donor in good health. Some libraries in this study had Jurkat cell RNA spiked in.

This clonotype was recorded at least ten times. The chain couples TRBV20-1 to TRBJ2-7; TRBD1 matches at 9 bases. The CDR3 is 12 amino acids. J gave up 5 bases and V 5 bases, and 4 bases lay outside the gene matches. In germline, CDR1 is DFQATT, CDR2 SNEGSKA (reference sequence). CDR3 in amino acids: CSAGQGPHEQYF. For the CDR3, the DNA is TGCAGTGCTGGACAGGGGCCCCACGAGCAGTACTTC.

Concerning this clonotype: With a much larger clone just one base away, this may be a read error. V gene TRBV6-5 combines with J gene TRBJ2-7, with a tentative D call TRBD2 (5 bases). The V end lost 6 bases, the J end lost 6 bases, and 21 bases lay between the germline ends. CDR3 length: 15 amino acids. The germline gives CDR1 MNHEY, CDR2 SVGAGI. In DNA form, the CDR3 reads TGTGCCAGCAGCTACGGGGAGTTGGGTCAGCCCGAGCAGTACTTC. This codes for CASSYGELGQPEQYF.

This clonotype was counted many times. This chain connects TRBV20-1 to TRBJ2-7; D may match TRBD1 or TRBD2 (5 bases each). This CDR3 has 11 residues. Germline V gene sequence: CDR1 DFQATT, CDR2 SNEGSKA (reference sequence). This CDR3 is CGTVKSYEQYF. DNA of the CDR3: TGCGGGACGGTAAAATCCTACGAGCAGTACTTC.

About this clonotype itself: A much larger clone lies one base from this, so it may be a read error. This rearrangement joins TRBV24-1 to TRBJ2-1; no firm D call. V was clipped by 3 bases and J by 2 bases, with 13 bases between them. The CDR3 covers 16 residues. CDR1 and CDR2 from the germline V gene are KGHDR and SFDVKD. DNA for the CDR3: TGTGCCACCAGTGATGTCGCAGCTTTCCCCTACAATGAGCAGTTCTTC. Protein sequence: CATSDVAAFPYNEQFF.

This clonotype has more than one count but fewer than ten. The chain joins TRBV15 to TRBJ1-1; D call uncertain. The germline V and J ends were trimmed by 5 bases and 1 base, with 5 bases remaining between them. The V gene's germline CDR1 is LNHNV and CDR2 YYDKDF (reference sequence). This CDR3 spans 12 amino acids. This CDR3 is CATSPRNTEAFF. Here the CDR3 DNA reads TGTGCCACCAGCCCCAGGAACACTGAAGCTTTCTTT.

This clonotype was picked up one time. Here the CDR3 omits its conserved ending phenylalanine or tryptophan, so a read error is the likely source. This sequence joins TRBV12-3 or TRBV12-4 and TRBJ1-6; D gene unclear. This CDR3 has 15 residues. V was pared by 2 bases and J by 3 bases, with 8 bases between. The DNA for the CDR3 is TGTGCCAGCAGTTTACAAATGGACTATAATTCACCCCTCCACTCT. Translation gives CASSLQMDYNSPLHS.

The chain recombines TRBV27 with TRBJ1-2, with D possibly being TRBD1 (5 bases). V was cut by 4 bases and J by 4 bases, with 16 bases left in between. Germline CDR1 is MNHEY and CDR2 is SMNVEV (reference sequence). CDR3 length: 15 residues. CDR3 sequence (DNA): TGTGCCAGCAGTTCCCACCAGGGACGGAGCTATGGCTACACCTTC. This translates into CASSSHQGRSYGYTF.

Of note for this clonotype: This may come from a read error, since a much larger clone is one base off. The rearrangement joins TRBV7-2 to TRBJ1-1; TRBD1 is a possible D gene (6 bases). The CDR3 has 14 residues. CDR1 is SGHTA and CDR2 is FQGNSA in the germline V gene. CDR3 nucleotides: TGTGCCAGCAGCGTAGCGGAAGGGGGTATAGGAGCTTTCTTT. This codes for CASSVAEGGIGAFF. The whole variable domain, filled in from reference TRBV7-2 and TRBJ1-1, reads GAGVSQSPSNKVTEKGKDVELRCDPISGHTALYWYRQSLGQGLEFLIYFQGNSAPDKSGLPSDRFSAERTGGSVSTLTIQRTQQEDSAVYLCASSVAEGGIGAFFGQGTRLTVV.

The genes are TRBV7-9 and TRBJ2-7; TRBD1 matches at 10 bases. Germline-derived CDR1 and CDR2 are SEHNR and FQNEAQ (reference sequence). CDR3 size: 16 residues. Trimming cost V 5 bases and J 7 bases; bases outside gene matches: 14. The CDR3 sequence is CASSDTPGQGKWEQYF. The CDR3 nucleotides read TGTGCCAGCAGCGATACGCCGGGACAGGGGAAGTGGGAGCAGTACTTC.

This clonotype has ten or more counts. This chain connects TRBV5-6 to TRBJ2-7; maybe TRBD2 (6 bases). The germline V and J ends were trimmed by 3 bases and 3 bases, with 10 bases remaining between them. CDR1 SGHDT and CDR2 YYEEEE come from the germline V gene. This CDR3 region has 13 residues. The CDR3 nucleotides are TGTGCCAGCAGCTCCGGGACTTACTACGAGCAGTACTTC. Protein: CASSSGTYYEQYF.

This clonotype was found many times. J is TRBJ2-7 and V is TRBV19, with TRBD2 matching 13 bases. The CDR3 consists of 14 residues. Germline trimming cut 6 bases from V and 4 bases from J; bases unmatched to any gene: 3. Germline assignment: CDR1 LNHDA and CDR2 SQIVND (reference sequence). The CDR3 spells CASSLTSGRYEQYF. The CDR3 DNA sequence: TGTGCCAGTAGCTTGACTAGCGGGAGGTACGAGCAGTACTTC.

In regard to this clonotype: A much larger clonotype is one base distant, so this may be a read error. Here the CDR3 omits its conserved ending phenylalanine or tryptophan, so a read error is the likely source. The rearrangement links TRBV5-6 to TRBJ2-3; D might be TRBD2 (5 bases). The CDR3 contains 17 residues. The germline gives CDR1 SGHDT, CDR2 YYEEEE. Trimming left V 0 bases short and J 0 bases short, with 14 bases between. The CDR3 DNA reads TGTGCCAGCAGCTTGGACCTCCCCAGCGGCAGCACAGATACGCAGTATTTA. Its protein product is CASSLDLPSGSTDTQYL.

On this clonotype itself: This may come from a read error, since a much larger clone is one base off. J is TRBJ2-7 and V is TRBV20-1; 12 bases are a match to TRBD2. This CDR3 has 13 amino acids. Looked up from germline, CDR1 is DFQATT and CDR2 is SNEGSKA (reference sequence). The DNA for the CDR3 is TGCAGTGTTAGACTAGCGGGAGCTTGGGAGCAGTACTTC. Amino acid sequence: CSVRLAGAWEQYF.

In this sample, this clonotype turned up a few times. The chain is built from TRBV15 and TRBJ2-1, with 8 positions matching TRBD1. In germline, CDR1 is LNHNV, CDR2 YYDKDF (reference sequence). The CDR3 loop spans 13 amino acids. Unmatched junction bases numbered 9, after V lost 2 bases and J lost 15 bases. CDR3 in amino acids: CATSRTDRAGPFF. CDR3 sequence (DNA): TGTGCCACCAGCAGAACGGACAGGGCCGGGCCGTTCTTC.

In this sample, this clonotype turned up many times. This chain connects TRBV7-9 to TRBJ1-5; D unclear. This CDR3 spans 14 amino acids. V shed 3 bases and J shed 3 bases, with 9 bases lying between them. Germline V gives CDR1 SEHNR, CDR2 FQNEAQ (reference sequence). CDR3 loop: CASSLWGINQPQHF. CDR3 nucleotide sequence: TGTGCCAGCAGCTTGTGGGGTATCAATCAGCCCCAGCATTTT.

Many counts were recorded for this clonotype. The V call is TRBV5-1, the J call TRBJ2-7; 11 nucleotides line up with TRBD2. The trim removed 0 bases at V and 4 bases at J, leaving 9 bases unmatched. CDR1 SGHRS and CDR2 YFSETQ come from the germline V gene. The CDR3 totals 17 residues. The CDR3 spells CASSLAEGGLADYEQYF. The DNA of the CDR3 is TGCGCCAGCAGCTTGGCGGAGGGGGGACTAGCGGATTACGAGCAGTACTTC.

The table lists this clonotype with a few counts. The chain uses TRBV27 and TRBJ1-1; D uncertain. Trimming took 5 bases from V and 6 from J, leaving 10 bases between them. The CDR3 is 12 residues long. CDR1 is MNHEY, CDR2 SMNVEV, per germline (reference sequence). The CDR3 region is CASSKGRSEAFF. CDR3 DNA sequence: TGTGCCAGCAGTAAAGGTCGGTCTGAAGCTTTCTTT.

There are many counts of this clonotype. The V and J genes are TRBV10-3 and TRBJ2-6; 11 bases are shared with TRBD1. This CDR3 has 17 amino acids. Germline lookup yields CDR1 ENHRY and CDR2 SYGVKD. The junction had 9 bases not matched to a gene; V was cut back by 10 bases and J by 1 base. The CDR3 sequence: CATDLGQGVSGANVLTF. The DNA for the CDR3 is TGTGCCACCGACTTGGGACAGGGGGTATCTGGGGCCAACGTCCTGACTTTC.